The source of this TCR beta chain is a study of T cell changes during pregnancy in multiple sclerosis. The table came from immunoSEQ multiplex PCR; TCRdb's copy has only in-frame clones and leaves some out. The top ten clones hold 12% of a sample with tens of thousands of clones, around 92% of them seen once. The V and J ends lost 6 bases and 1 base, in that order; junction bases with no gene match: 7. CDR3 length equals 14 residues. Per the germline V gene, CDR1 is SGHDT and CDR2 is YYEEEE. The TCR originated in a female donor with multiple sclerosis, enrolled in a pregnancy study. This chain joins TRBV5-6 and TRBJ2-7; 7 nucleotides line up with TRBD2. The material was CD8+ T cells from peripheral blood mononuclear cells, obtained after pregnancy. CDR3 protein: CASNIPGGSYEQYF. For the CDR3, the DNA is TGTGCCAGCAATATTCCGGGGGGTTCCTACGAGCAGTACTTC.